This is a list of T cell receptor beta chains from one sample in a study of blood T cell repertoires in COVID-19. Repertoires were generated with immunoSEQ multiplex PCR, while TCRdb's copy carries only in-frame clones and drops some. The sample includes hundreds of thousands of clones, more than 80% of them seen just once. The sample taken for sequencing was PBMCs or T cells enriched from blood (not recorded which). The receptors here all came from a woman between 18 and 29 years old who had recovered from COVID-19. The CDR3 runs from the conserved cysteine through the conserved F or W. The D gene is left open where the match is weak. Size tells how often a clone was seen (once, few, many) or the class of an expanded clone, and some rows leave it out.

>TRBD2|TRBV3-1/TRBV3-2|14|TRBJ2-1|-
TGTGCCAGCAGCCAAGCTAGCGGGGATAATGAGCAGTTCTTC
CASSQASGDNEQFF
>-|TRBV6-5|14|TRBJ2-7|-
TGTGCCAGCAGTTGGGACACAAACTCCTACGAGCAGTACTTC
CASSWDTNSYEQYF
>-|TRBV19|15|TRBJ1-1|-
TGTGCCAGTACCCCCACAGGGATATCGAACACTGAAGCTTTCTTT
CASTPTGISNTEAFF
>TRBD1|TRBV18|16|TRBJ1-1|-
TGTGCCAGCTCACCACCGGGGACAGGGGGCGAAGGTGAAGCTTTCTTT
CASSPPGTGGEGEAFF
>TRBD1|TRBV11-1|12|TRBJ2-7|-
TGTGCCAGCAGCCTGACAGGGGACGAGCAGTACTTC
CASSLTGDEQYF
>TRBD1|TRBV9|23|TRBJ2-2|-
TGTGCCAGCAGCGTCCGGGACAAAGCTGTAACATTGTGGGGACAGGTAGGAGGAGGGGAGCTGTTTTTT
CASSVRDKAVTLWGQVGGGELFF
>TRBD1|TRBV5-5|12|TRBJ2-7|-
TGTGCCAGCAGCCTAGGGACAGTCGAGCAGTACTTC
CASSLGTVEQYF
>-|TRBV2|13|TRBJ2-1|-
TGTGCCAGCAATATAGTAAGGGGCAATGAGCAGTTCTTC
CASNIVRGNEQFF
>-|TRBV28|14|TRBJ1-2|-
TGTGCCAGCAGTAGGGGGTACCCGGGACGGGGCTACACCTTC
CASSRGYPGRGYTF
>TRBD1|TRBV6-5|15|TRBJ1-2|-
TGTGCCAGCAGTCCCCCCGGGACAGGGGTTTATGGCTACACCTTC
CASSPPGTGVYGYTF
>TRBD2|TRBV7-9|18|TRBJ2-2|-
TGTGCCAGCAGCTTCGTCCCGCTAGCGGGGGTCAAACCCGGGGAGCTGTTTTTT
CASSFVPLAGVKPGELFF
>-|TRBV18|18|TRBJ2-6|-
TGTGCCAGCTCACCAACTTTAATCGGTTTCTCTGGGGCCAACGTCCTGACTTTC
CASSPTLIGFSGANVLTF
>-|TRBV12-3/TRBV12-4|12|TRBJ1-1|-
TGTGCCAGCAGACTGGGGGCCACTGAAGCTTTCTTT
CASRLGATEAFF
>-|TRBV24-1|13|TRBJ1-1|-
TGTGCCACCAGCACCAGGGGAAGCACTGAAGCTTTCTTT
CATSTRGSTEAFF
>-|TRBV19|13|TRBJ1-2|-
TGTGCCAGTAGTATAGGGGACACCTATGGCTACACCTTC
CASSIGDTYGYTF
>-|TRBV25-1|13|TRBJ2-2|-
TGTGCCAGCAGTGACCCCAGGGGCGGGGAGCTGTTTTTT
CASSDPRGGELFF
>TRBD2|TRBV11-3|17|TRBJ2-2|-
TGTGCCAGCAGCTTAGATCGAGATAGCGGGGGTACCCGGGAGCTGTTTTTT
CASSLDRDSGGTRELFF
>-|TRBV3-1/TRBV3-2|14|TRBJ1-2|-
TGTGCCAGCAGCCAACTGGACAATGAGGATGGCTACACCTTC
CASSQLDNEDGYTF
>-|TRBV30|14|TRBJ2-1|-
TGTGCCTGGACCGGGACAACCCTAGGCAATGAGCAGTTCTTC
CAWTGTTLGNEQFF
>TRBD1|TRBV19|14|TRBJ1-1|few
TGTGCCAGTAGTATAGGGACAGGTGGTTACGAGGCTTTCTTT
CASSIGTGGYEAFF
>TRBD2|TRBV7-3|13|TRBJ2-1|-
TGTGCCAGCAGTTCTCTAGCGGGGAGTGAGCAGTTCTTC
CASSSLAGSEQFF
>TRBD2|TRBV2|18|TRBJ2-5|-
TGTGCCAGCAGTGAAAAGCTCACTAGCGGGGGGTCTGCAGGGACCCAGTACTTC
CASSEKLTSGGSAGTQYF
>-|TRBV5-5|15|TRBJ1-4|-
TGTGCCAGCAGCTTTTGGGCGACAACTAATGAAAAACTGTTTTTT
CASSFWATTNEKLFF
>-|TRBV5-1|16|TRBJ2-6|-
TGCGCCAGCAGTTTGGACGTGAGCTCTGGGGCCAACGTCCTGACTTTC
CASSLDVSSGANVLTF
>-|TRBV7-9|12|TRBJ1-6|-
TGTGCCAGCAGCTTGGCGGATTCACCCCTCCACTTT
CASSLADSPLHF
>-|TRBV5-1|15|TRBJ2-5|-
TGCGCCAGCAGCTTGGGACTAACGTCACAAGAGACCCAGTACTTC
CASSLGLTSQETQYF
>TRBD2|TRBV10-3|14|TRBJ2-5|-
TGTGCCATCAGCACTAGCGGGGGGGGAGAGACCCAGTACTTC
CAISTSGGGETQYF
>TRBD1|TRBV5-4|16|TRBJ1-1|once
TGTGCCAGCAGCTGGGGGGGGACAGGGCAGGACACTGAAGCTTTCTTT
CASSWGGTGQDTEAFF
>TRBD2|TRBV5-4|17|TRBJ2-3|-
TGTGCCAGCAGCTTATGGGCGGGGGGGTCTAGCACAGATACGCAGTATTTT
CASSLWAGGSSTDTQYF
>-|TRBV19|15|TRBJ1-5|-
TGTGCCAGTAGCCGAACCGACAGGTACTATCAGCCCCAGCATTTT
CASSRTDRYYQPQHF
>-|TRBV9|14|TRBJ2-3|-
TGTGCCAGCAGCCTCGGGGTAAGCGCAGATACGCAGTATTTT
CASSLGVSADTQYF
>-|TRBV28|13|TRBJ1-2|-
TGTGCCAGCAGTTTATACAGGGTAGACGGCTACACCTTC
CASSLYRVDGYTF
>-|TRBV27|16|TRBJ2-3|-
TGTGCCAGCAGCCTAACAGGGTACGCTAGCACAGATACGCAGTATTTT
CASSLTGYASTDTQYF
>TRBD1|TRBV4-1|14|TRBJ2-7|-
TGCGCCAGCAGCCAAGATTTTAAGGACAGGGCCCAGTACTTC
CASSQDFKDRAQYF
>-|TRBV19|18|TRBJ2-1|-
TGTGCCACCAAAAACGCCCCCCAGCGGGCGAACTCCTACAATGAGCAGTTCTTC
CATKNAPQRANSYNEQFF
>TRBD2|TRBV7-9|15|TRBJ2-5|-
TGTGCCAGCAGCGCCCACCTGGGGGGAGGGGAGACCCAGTACTTC
CASSAHLGGGETQYF
>-|TRBV5-6|16|TRBJ1-2|medium-sized
TGTGCCAGCAGTCCCGAAACGGGGGAATCTAACTATGGCTACACCTTC
CASSPETGESNYGYTF
>TRBD1|TRBV7-9|14|TRBJ1-2|once
TGTGCCAGCAGCTACGGGGACAGTTCCTATGGCTACACCTTC
CASSYGDSSYGYTF
>TRBD2|TRBV29-1|14|TRBJ2-1|-
TGCAGCGCGAGAACTAGCGGGGGGACCAATGAGCAGTTCTTC
CSARTSGGTNEQFF
>-|TRBV28|13|TRBJ2-7|-
TGTGCCAGCAGTCGCGGGGACCTCTACGAGCAGTACTTC
CASSRGDLYEQYF
>TRBD1|TRBV28|15|TRBJ1-2|-
TGTGCCAGCAGTCCACGGGACAGGGATGGCTATGGCTACACCTTC
CASSPRDRDGYGYTF
>TRBD1|TRBV9|14|TRBJ1-2|-
TGTGCCAGCAGCAACCGGGACAGGGGTGATGGCTACACCTTC
CASSNRDRGDGYTF
>TRBD1|TRBV2|20|TRBJ2-4|once
TGTGCCACATACACGGGGGGACAGGGCTCGCGAAAAGTAGCCAAAAACATTCAGTACTTC
CATYTGGQGSRKVAKNIQYF
>-|TRBV5-1|19|TRBJ2-6|once
TGCGCCAGCAGCTCCCCAGGGCAGGGTGGTGGGTCTGGGGCCAACGTCCTGACTTTC
CASSSPGQGGGSGANVLTF
>-|TRBV13|15|TRBJ1-1|few
TGTGCCAGCAGCTTAGGCCCTCCAGGGAACACTGAAGCTTTCTTT
CASSLGPPGNTEAFF
>-|TRBV19|15|TRBJ1-6|once
TGTGCCAGTAGTATCGAGGGGACTGTTAATTCACCCCTCCACTTT
CASSIEGTVNSPLHF
>TRBD1|TRBV14|15|TRBJ1-2|-
TGTGCCAGCAGCCAGACGACAGGGGAGAGCTATGGCTACACCTTC
CASSQTTGESYGYTF
>-|TRBV6-5|16|TRBJ1-6|-
TGTGCCAGCAGTTACTCGATGGCAGAATATAATTCACCCCTCCACTTT
CASSYSMAEYNSPLHF
>-|TRBV7-9|13|TRBJ1-2|-
TGTGCCAGCAGCCAAGGGGATAACTATGGCTACACCTTC
CASSQGDNYGYTF
>-|TRBV6-5|15|TRBJ1-2|-
TGTGCCAGCAGTTACACGCCTGGGACACTCTATGGCTACACCTTC
CASSYTPGTLYGYTF
>-|TRBV27|14|TRBJ1-2|-
TGTGCCAGCAGTTTACAAGGGGCCAGCTATGGCTACACCTTC
CASSLQGASYGYTF
>-|TRBV21-1|15|TRBJ2-7|few
TGTGCCAGCAGCAAACCGCAGGGGGCCTCCTACGAGCAGTACTTC
CASSKPQGASYEQYF
>-|TRBV5-1|14|TRBJ2-1|-
TGCGCCAGCAGCTCGGACAGTACATACAATGAGCAGTTCTTC
CASSSDSTYNEQFF
>TRBD2|TRBV5-1|15|TRBJ2-3|few
TGCGCCAGCAGCTTGGTAGCGGGGGGCACAGATACGCAGTATTTT
CASSLVAGGTDTQYF
>-|TRBV7-2|17|TRBJ1-6|-
TGTGCCAGCAGCCTACGGACAGCCAGCTCCTATAATTCACCCCTCCACTTT
CASSLRTASSYNSPLHF
>TRBD1|TRBV6-1|15|TRBJ1-2|-
TGTGCCAGCAGTGAAAGGACAGGATATTACTATGGCTACACCTTC
CASSERTGYYYGYTF
>TRBD1|TRBV18|13|TRBJ1-2|-
TGTGCCAGCTCACAAGATGACAGGGAGGGCTACACCTTC
CASSQDDREGYTF
>-|TRBV3-1/TRBV3-2|14|TRBJ2-1|-
TGTGCCAGCAGCCGACGACAGTCCTACAATGAGCAGTTCTTC
CASSRRQSYNEQFF
>-|TRBV25-1|14|TRBJ1-2|-
TGTGCCAGCAGTAGGCCAGGTCATGGCTATGGCTACACCTTC
CASSRPGHGYGYTF
>-|TRBV30|11|TRBJ1-1|few
TGTGCCTGGAGTGGGCAGGGGGAAGCTTTCTTT
CAWSGQGEAFF